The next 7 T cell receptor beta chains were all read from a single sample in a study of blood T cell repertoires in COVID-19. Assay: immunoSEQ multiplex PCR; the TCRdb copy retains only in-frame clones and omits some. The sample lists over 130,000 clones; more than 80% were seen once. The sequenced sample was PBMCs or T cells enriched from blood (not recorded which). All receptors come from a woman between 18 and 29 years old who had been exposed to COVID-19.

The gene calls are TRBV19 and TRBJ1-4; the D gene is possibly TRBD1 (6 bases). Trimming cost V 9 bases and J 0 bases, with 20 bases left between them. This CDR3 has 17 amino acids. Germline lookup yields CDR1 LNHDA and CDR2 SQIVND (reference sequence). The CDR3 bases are TGTGCCAGCAGGACGAGGGGACACGGCACAACTAATGAAAAACTGTTTTTT. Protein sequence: CASRTRGHGTTNEKLFF.

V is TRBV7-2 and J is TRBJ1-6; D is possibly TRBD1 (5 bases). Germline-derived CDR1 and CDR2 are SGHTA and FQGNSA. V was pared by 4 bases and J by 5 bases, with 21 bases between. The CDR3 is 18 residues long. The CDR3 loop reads CASSSRAHPFRDNSPLHF. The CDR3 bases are TGTGCCAGCAGCTCACGAGCCCATCCTTTCAGGGATAATTCACCCCTCCACTTT.

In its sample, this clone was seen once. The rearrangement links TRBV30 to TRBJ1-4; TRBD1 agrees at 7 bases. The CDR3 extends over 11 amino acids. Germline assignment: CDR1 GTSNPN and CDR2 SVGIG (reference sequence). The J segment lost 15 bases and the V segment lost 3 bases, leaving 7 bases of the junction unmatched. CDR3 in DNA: TGTGCCTGGAGCCCCGGGACAGCGATGTTTTTT. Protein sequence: CAWSPGTAMFF.

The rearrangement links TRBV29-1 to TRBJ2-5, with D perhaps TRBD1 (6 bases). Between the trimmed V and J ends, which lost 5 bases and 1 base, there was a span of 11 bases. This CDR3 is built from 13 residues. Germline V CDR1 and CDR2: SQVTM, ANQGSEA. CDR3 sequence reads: CSVRTVLQETQYF. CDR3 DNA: TGCAGCGTTCGGACAGTCCTCCAAGAGACCCAGTACTTC.

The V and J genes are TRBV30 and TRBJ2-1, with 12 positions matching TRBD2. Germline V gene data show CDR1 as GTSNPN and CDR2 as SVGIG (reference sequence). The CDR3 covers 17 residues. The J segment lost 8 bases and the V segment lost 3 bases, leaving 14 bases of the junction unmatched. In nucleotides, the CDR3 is TGTGCCTGGAGGGGACGAGTTGGACTAGCGGGATTTGATGAGCAGTTCTTC. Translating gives CAWRGRVGLAGFDEQFF.

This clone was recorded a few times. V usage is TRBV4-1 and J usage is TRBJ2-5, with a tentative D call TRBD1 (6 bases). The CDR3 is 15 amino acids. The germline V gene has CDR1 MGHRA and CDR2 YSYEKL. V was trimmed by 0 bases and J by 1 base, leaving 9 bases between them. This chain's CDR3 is CASSQDSGVQETQYF. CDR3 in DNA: TGCGCCAGCAGCCAAGATTCAGGGGTCCAAGAGACCCAGTACTTC.

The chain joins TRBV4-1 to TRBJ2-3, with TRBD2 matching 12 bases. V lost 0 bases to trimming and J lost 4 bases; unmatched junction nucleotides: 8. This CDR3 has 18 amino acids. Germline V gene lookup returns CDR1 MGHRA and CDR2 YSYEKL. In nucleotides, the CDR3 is TGCGCCAGCAGCCAAGATTCGACTAGCGGGAGTACCGCAGATACGCAGTATTTT. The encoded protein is CASSQDSTSGSTADTQYF.